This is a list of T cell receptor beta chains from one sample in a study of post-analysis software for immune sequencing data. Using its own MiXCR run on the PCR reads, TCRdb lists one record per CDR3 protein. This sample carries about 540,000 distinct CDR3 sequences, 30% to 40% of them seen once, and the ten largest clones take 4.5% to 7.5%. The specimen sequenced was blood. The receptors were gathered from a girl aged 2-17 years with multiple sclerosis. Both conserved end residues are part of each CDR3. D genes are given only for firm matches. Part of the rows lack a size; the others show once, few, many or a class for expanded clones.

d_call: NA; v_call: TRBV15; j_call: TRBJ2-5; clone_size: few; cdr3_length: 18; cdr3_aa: CATSRAANDVWSQETQYF; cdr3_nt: TGTGCCACCAGCAGAGCTGCGAATGACGTTTGGTCCCAAGAGACCCAGTACTTC
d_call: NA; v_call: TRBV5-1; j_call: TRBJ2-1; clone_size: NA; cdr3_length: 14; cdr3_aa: CASSFTGDSGEQFF; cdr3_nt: TGCGCCAGCAGCTTTACCGGGGATTCTGGTGAGCAGTTCTTC
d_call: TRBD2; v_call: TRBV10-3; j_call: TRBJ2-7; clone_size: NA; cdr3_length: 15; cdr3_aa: CAIRSSGRVTYEQYF; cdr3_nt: TGTGCCATCAGATCGTCGGGGAGGGTGACGTACGAGCAGTACTTC
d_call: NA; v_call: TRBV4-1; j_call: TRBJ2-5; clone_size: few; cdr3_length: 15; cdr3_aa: CASSQDRAYQETQYF; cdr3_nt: TGCGCCAGCAGCCAAGATCGGGCGTACCAAGAGACCCAGTACTTC
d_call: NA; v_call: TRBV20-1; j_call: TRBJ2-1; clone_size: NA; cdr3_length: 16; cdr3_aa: CSARDHAGTIPGEQFF; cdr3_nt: TGCAGTGCTAGAGACCACGCCGGGACGATACCAGGGGAGCAGTTCTTC
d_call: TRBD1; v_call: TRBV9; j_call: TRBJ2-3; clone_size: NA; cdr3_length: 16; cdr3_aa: CASSIRQGFSTDTQYF; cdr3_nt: TGTGCCAGCAGCATTCGACAGGGGTTCAGCACAGATACGCAGTATTTT
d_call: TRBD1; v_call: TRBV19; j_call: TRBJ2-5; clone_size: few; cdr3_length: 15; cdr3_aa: CASSMSDRGRETQYF; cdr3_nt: TGTGCCAGTAGTATGTCGGACAGGGGAAGGGAGACCCAGTACTTC
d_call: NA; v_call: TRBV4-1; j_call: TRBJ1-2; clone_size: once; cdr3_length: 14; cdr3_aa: CASSQGGGHYGYTF; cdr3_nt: TGCGCCAGCAGCCAGGGTGGGGGGCACTATGGCTACACCTTC
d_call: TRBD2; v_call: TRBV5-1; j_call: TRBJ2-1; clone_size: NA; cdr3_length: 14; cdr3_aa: CASRLGGGFNEQFF; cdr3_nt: TGCGCCAGCCGCCTGGGCGGGGGGTTCAATGAGCAGTTCTTC
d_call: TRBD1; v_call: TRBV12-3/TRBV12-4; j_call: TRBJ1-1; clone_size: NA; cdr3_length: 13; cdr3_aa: CASSLTGELEAFF; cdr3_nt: TGTGCCAGCAGTCTAACAGGGGAACTTGAAGCTTTCTTT
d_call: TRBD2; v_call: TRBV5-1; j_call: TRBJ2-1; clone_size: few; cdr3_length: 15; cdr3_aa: CASSLGSGGASEQFF; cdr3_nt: TGCGCCAGCAGCTTGGGTAGCGGGGGGGCTTCTGAGCAGTTCTTC
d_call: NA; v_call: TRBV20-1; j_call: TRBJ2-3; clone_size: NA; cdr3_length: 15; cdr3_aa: CSAAAGGGGGDTQYF; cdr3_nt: TGCAGTGCTGCCGCCGGAGGGGGGGGAGGAGATACGCAGTATTTT
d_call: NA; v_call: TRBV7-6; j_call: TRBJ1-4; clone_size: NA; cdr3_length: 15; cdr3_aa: CASSLAFGPNEKLFF; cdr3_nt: TGTGCCAGCAGCTTAGCGTTCGGCCCCAATGAAAAACTGTTTTTT
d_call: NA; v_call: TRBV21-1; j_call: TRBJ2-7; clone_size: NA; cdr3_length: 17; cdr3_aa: CASSKAQGEHPIFEQYF; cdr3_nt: TGTGCCAGCAGCAAAGCGCAGGGTGAACACCCTATCTTCGAGCAGTACTTC
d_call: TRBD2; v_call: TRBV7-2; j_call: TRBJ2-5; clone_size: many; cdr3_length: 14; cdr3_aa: CASSSGLARETQYF; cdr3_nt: TGTGCCAGCAGCTCGGGACTAGCGCGCGAGACCCAGTACTTC
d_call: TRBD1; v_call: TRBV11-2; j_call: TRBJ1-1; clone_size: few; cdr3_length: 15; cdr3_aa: CASSRRQGANTEAFF; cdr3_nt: TGTGCCAGCAGCAGACGACAGGGGGCAAACACTGAAGCTTTCTTT
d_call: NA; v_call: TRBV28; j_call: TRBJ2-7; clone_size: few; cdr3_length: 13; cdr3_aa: CASSLYRNYEQYF; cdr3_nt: TGTGCCAGCAGTTTATACCGAAACTACGAGCAGTACTTC
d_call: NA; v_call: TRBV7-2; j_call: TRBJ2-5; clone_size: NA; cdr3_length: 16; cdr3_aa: CATSLDGRGLQETQYF; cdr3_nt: TGTGCCACCAGCTTAGATGGGCGGGGACTCCAAGAGACCCAGTACTTC
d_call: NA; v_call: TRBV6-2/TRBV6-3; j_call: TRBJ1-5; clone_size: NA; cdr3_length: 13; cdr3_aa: CASSPEYNQPQHF; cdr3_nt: TGTGCCAGCAGCCCCGAATACAATCAGCCCCAGCATTTT
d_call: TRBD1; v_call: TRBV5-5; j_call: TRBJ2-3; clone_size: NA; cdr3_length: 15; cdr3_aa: CASSPTGQGSDTQYF; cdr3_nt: TGTGCCAGCAGCCCTACGGGACAGGGAAGCGATACGCAGTATTTT
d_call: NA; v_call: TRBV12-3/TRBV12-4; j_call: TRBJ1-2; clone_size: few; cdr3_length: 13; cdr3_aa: CASINEEGGGYTF; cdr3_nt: TGTGCCAGCATTAACGAAGAGGGGGGAGGCTACACCTTC
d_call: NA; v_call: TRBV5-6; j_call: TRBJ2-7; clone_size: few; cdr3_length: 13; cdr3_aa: CASSLTGAGEQYF; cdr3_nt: TGTGCCAGCAGCTTGACGGGGGCAGGGGAGCAGTACTTC
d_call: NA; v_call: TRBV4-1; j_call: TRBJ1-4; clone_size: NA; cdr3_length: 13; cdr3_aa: CASSQNMAEKLFF; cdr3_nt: TGCGCCAGCAGCCAAAATATGGCTGAAAAACTGTTTTTT
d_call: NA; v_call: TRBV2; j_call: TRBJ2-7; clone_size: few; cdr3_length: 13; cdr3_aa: CASSGTSSYEQYF; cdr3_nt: TGTGCCAGCAGTGGCACATCTTCCTACGAGCAGTACTTC
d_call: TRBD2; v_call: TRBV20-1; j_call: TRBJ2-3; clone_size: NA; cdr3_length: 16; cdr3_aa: CSATNSGGANTDTQYF; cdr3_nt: TGCAGTGCTACGAATAGCGGGGGGGCGAACACAGATACGCAGTATTTT
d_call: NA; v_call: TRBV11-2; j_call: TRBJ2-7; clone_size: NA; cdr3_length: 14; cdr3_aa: CASSGGRNSYEQYF; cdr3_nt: TGTGCCAGCAGCGGTGGCAGGAACTCCTACGAGCAGTACTTC
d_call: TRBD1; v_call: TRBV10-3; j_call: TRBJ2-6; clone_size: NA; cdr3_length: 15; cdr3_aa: CAIGTGSSGANVLTF; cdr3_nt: TGTGCCATCGGGACAGGGAGCTCTGGGGCCAACGTCCTGACTTTC
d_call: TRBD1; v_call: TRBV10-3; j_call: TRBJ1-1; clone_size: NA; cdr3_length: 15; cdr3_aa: CAISESRFQGAEAFF; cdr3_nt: TGTGCCATCAGTGAGTCGAGGTTCCAGGGGGCTGAAGCTTTCTTT
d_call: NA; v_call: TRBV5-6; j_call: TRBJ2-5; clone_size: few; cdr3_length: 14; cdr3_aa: CASSTQENRETQYF; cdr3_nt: TGTGCCAGCAGCACCCAGGAGAACCGAGAGACCCAGTACTTC